The 2 T cell receptor beta chains below all came from one sample that was sequenced in a study of regulatory T cells in long-lasting Graves disease. CDR3 regions were amplified by Arm-PCR using iRepertoire HTBI primers to build TCR beta libraries. Each CDR3 protein gets one entry after TCRdb re-called the multiplex PCR reads with MiXCR. The table shows 300,000 to 350,000 distinct CDR3 sequences, with around a fifth occurring only once. Time point of the sample: persistent/refractory GD, antithyroid drugs over 5 years with positive TRAb. Preparation of the TCR library used RNA extracted from PBMCs. The sample here was peripheral blood mononuclear cells (PBMCs), taken when the disease was refractory, from a patient treated with antithyroid drugs. Source of these receptors: a female donor with Graves disease.

This clonotype occurred many times. The chain uses TRBV28 and TRBJ2-7, with 13 bases lining up with TRBD2. J lost 4 bases, V lost 7 bases, and 13 bases had no gene match. This CDR3 comprises 17 residues. Per the germline V gene, CDR1 is MDHEN and CDR2 is SYDVKM. CDR3 sequence (DNA): TGTGCCAGCACACTAGCGGGAGGGCCGGTGGAGACGTACGAGCAGTACTTC. This gives the protein CASTLAGGPVETYEQYF.

This clonotype was counted between two and nine times. The chain combines TRBV5-1 with TRBJ2-5, with 7 bases aligning to TRBD2. This CDR3 contains 14 residues. Germline CDR1 reads SGHRS; CDR2 reads YFSETQ. After removal of 4 bases from V and 5 bases from J, the junction contained 8 bases not matched to a gene. DNA for the CDR3: TGCGCCAGCAGCCCGGGACTATTAGGGGAGACCCAGTACTTC. Protein product: CASSPGLLGETQYF.